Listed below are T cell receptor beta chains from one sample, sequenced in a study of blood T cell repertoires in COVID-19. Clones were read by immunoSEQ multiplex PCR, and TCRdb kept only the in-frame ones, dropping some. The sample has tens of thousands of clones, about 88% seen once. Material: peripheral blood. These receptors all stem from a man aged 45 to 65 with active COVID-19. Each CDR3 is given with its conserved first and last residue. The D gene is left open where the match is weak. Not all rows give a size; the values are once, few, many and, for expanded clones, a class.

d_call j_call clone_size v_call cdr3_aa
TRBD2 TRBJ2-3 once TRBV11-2 CASSLVLASTDTQYF
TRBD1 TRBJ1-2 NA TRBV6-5 CASSPTGNSIYGYTF
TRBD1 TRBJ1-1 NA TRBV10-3 CAATGGNTEAFF
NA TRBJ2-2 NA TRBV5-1 CASSSRIGGSNTGELFF
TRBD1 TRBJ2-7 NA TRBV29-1 CSVDSGDRPYEQYF
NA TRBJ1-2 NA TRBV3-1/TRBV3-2 CASSPVRGNGGYTF
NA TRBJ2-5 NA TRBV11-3 CASSGQGSQETQYF
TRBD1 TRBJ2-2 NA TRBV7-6 CASSSQGASTGELFF
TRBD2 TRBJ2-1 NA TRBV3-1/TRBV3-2 CASSPTSGVYNEQFF
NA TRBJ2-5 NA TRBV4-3 CASSPGGGETQYF
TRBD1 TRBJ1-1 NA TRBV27 CASSLSGTVRTEAFF
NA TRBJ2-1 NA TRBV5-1 CASSLDQRRGNEQFF
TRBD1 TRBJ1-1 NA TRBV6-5 CAIKDPGQGGTEAFF
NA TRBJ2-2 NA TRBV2 CASRGTLGSGELFF
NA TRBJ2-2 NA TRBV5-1 CASSLALSTRGDGELFF
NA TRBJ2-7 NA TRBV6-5 CATSAYYEQYF
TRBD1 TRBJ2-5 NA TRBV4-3 CASSEGTGQETQYF
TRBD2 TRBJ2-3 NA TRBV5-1 CASSSPGLAGRDTQYF
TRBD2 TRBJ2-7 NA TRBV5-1 CASSAALAGGREQYF
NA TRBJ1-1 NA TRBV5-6 CASSLGRGEAFF
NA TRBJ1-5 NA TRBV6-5 CASSNLGGSYQPQHF
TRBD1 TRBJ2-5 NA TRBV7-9 CASSSGTGTQYF
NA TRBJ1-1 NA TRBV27 CASSPTLNTEAFF
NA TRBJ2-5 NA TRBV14 CASSRGLGETQYF
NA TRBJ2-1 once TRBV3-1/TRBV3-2 CASSQVLRGGKNEQFF
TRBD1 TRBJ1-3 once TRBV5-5 CASSSSTGLSGNTIYF
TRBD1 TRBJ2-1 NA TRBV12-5 CASGIGQGNEQFF
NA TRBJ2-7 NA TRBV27 CASSLSTALAYEQYF
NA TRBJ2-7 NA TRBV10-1 CASSDDGESSYEQYF
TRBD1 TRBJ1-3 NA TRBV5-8 CASTPGGSSGNTIYF
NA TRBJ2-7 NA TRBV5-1 CASSLTLSPHEQYF
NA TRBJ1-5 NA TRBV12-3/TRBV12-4 CASNQGNQPQHF
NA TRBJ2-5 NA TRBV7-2 CASSYPARRETQYF
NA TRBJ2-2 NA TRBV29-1 CSVEGSSGWNTGELFF
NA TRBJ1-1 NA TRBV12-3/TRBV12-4 CASSTRENTEAFF
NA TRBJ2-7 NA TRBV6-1 CASSEALGRAGGDEQYF
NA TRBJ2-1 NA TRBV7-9 CASSSQGGINEQFF
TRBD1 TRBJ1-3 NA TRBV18 CASSPGQAFSGNTIYF
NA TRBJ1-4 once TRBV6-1 CASSEAAGVNEKLFF
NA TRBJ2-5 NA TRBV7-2 CASSLVSQETQYF
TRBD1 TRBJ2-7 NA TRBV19 CASSIDGTGGYEQYF
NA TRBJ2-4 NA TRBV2 CASKNEGLRKNIQYF
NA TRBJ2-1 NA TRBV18 CASSPPGGPSYNEQFF
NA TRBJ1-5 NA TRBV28 CATRGGTQPQHF
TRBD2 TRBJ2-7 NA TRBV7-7 CASSPHTAGGTHEQYF
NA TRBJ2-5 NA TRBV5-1 CASSLYQETQYF
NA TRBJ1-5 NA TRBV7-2 CASSLYAQGNQPQHF
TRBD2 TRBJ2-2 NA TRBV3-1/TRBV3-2 CASSPFGGGNTGELFF